Listed here are 32 T cell receptor beta chains from one sample, sequenced in a study of blood T cell repertoires in COVID-19. Using immunoSEQ multiplex PCR, the repertoire was profiled, and TCRdb retains in-frame clones only, with some absent. The data show about 160,000 clones, approximately 77% seen once. Sequences were obtained from peripheral blood. These TCRs come from a woman of 80 years or more with active or convalescent COVID-19.

This clone is a singleton in its sample. This chain connects TRBV7-9 to TRBJ1-1; D remains unclear. V was shortened by 4 bases and J by 3 bases, with 15 bases between the two germline ends. The CDR3 loop spans 15 amino acids. CDR1 SEHNR and CDR2 FQNEAQ come from the germline V gene (reference sequence). The CDR3 region is CASSSNSGWDTEAFF. CDR3 sequence (DNA): TGTGCCAGCAGCTCGAACTCGGGGTGGGACACTGAAGCTTTCTTT.

The rearrangement uses TRBV12-3 or TRBV12-4 and TRBJ1-2; no firm D call. Trimming pared 6 bases from V and 1 base from J, leaving 9 bases between. The CDR3 totals 13 residues. CDR3 sequence (DNA): TGTGCCAGCAGACCCGGCGGTAACTATGGCTACACCTTC. Its protein is CASRPGGNYGYTF.

The V and J genes are TRBV2 and TRBJ2-2, with D uncertain. In germline, CDR1 is SNHLY, CDR2 FYNNEI. V was shortened by 7 bases and J by 5 bases, with 11 bases between the two germline ends. The CDR3 sequence is 13 residues long. The CDR3 region is CASNSITTGELFF. In nucleotides, the CDR3 is TGTGCCAGCAACTCGATTACTACCGGGGAGCTGTTTTTT.

The rearrangement links TRBV6-6 to TRBJ2-7; the D is unclear. The CDR3 has 12 amino acids. Germline CDR1 is MNHNY and CDR2 is SVGAGI (reference sequence). The V end lost 6 bases, the J end lost 2 bases, and 8 bases lay between the germline ends. The DNA of the CDR3 is TGTGCCAGCAGCCCAAATGCCTACGAGCAGTACTTC. Translating gives CASSPNAYEQYF.

This clone has a single count. Distinct nucleotide sequences in the sample also encode this CDR3. The chain has TRBV6-1 and TRBJ2-3; D gene uncertain. The CDR3 extends over 15 amino acids. V lost 1 base, J lost 1 base, and 9 bases lay in between. CDR1 and CDR2 from the germline V gene are MNHNS and SASEGT. CDR3 protein: CASSEVGARTDTQYF. Here the CDR3 DNA reads TGTGCCAGCAGTGAAGTAGGAGCTCGCACAGATACGCAGTATTTT.

The chain recombines TRBV6-6 with TRBJ1-1, with D unresolved. The CDR3 loop spans 12 amino acids. V was trimmed by 2 bases and J by 4 bases, leaving 5 bases between them. Germline lookup yields CDR1 MNHNY and CDR2 SVGAGI (reference sequence). The CDR3 region is CASSYEITEAFF. The CDR3 region has the DNA TGTGCCAGCAGTTACGAGATCACTGAAGCTTTCTTT.

V usage is TRBV5-1 and J usage is TRBJ1-1; 9 bases align to TRBD1. CDR1 is SGHRS and CDR2 is YFSETQ in the germline V gene. The ends lost 0 bases at V and 6 bases at J; junction bases unmatched: 3. This CDR3 is 14 amino acids long. CDR3 residues: CASSLGQGDAEAFF. CDR3 coding DNA: TGCGCCAGCAGCTTGGGACAGGGGGACGCTGAAGCTTTCTTT. Full variable domain (outside the CDR3, taken from reference TRBV5-1 and TRBJ1-1): KAGVTQTPRYLIKTRGQQVTLSCSPISGHRSVSWYQQTPGQGLQFLFEYFSETQRNKGNFPGRFSGRQFSNSRSEMNVSTLELGDSALYLCASSLGQGDAEAFFGQGTRLTVV.

This chain uses TRBV5-4 with TRBJ2-5; D unresolved. V was shortened by 3 bases and J by 2 bases, with 11 bases between the two germline ends. The CDR3 totals 14 residues. Germline loops: CDR1 SGHNT, CDR2 YYREEE (reference sequence). The CDR3 region is CASSYTGSQETQYF. For the CDR3, the DNA is TGTGCCAGCAGCTATACCGGGTCTCAAGAGACCCAGTACTTC.

This clone was seen just once. The V and J genes are TRBV19 and TRBJ2-7; tentatively, D is TRBD1 (5 bases). CDR3 size: 15 residues. Germline V gene data show CDR1 as LNHDA and CDR2 as SQIVND (reference sequence). V was shortened by 1 base and J by 2 bases, with 12 bases between the two germline ends. CDR3 in amino acids: CASSIGTGLAYEQYF. The DNA for the CDR3 is TGTGCCAGTAGTATAGGCACAGGATTAGCCTACGAGCAGTACTTC.

This clone was seen a single time. The chain couples TRBV28 to TRBJ2-7; 8 bases line up with TRBD2. The CDR3 is 14 residues long. With V trimmed by 7 bases and J by 4 bases, 9 bases remained unmatched. Germline V gene lookup returns CDR1 MDHEN and CDR2 SYDVKM. The CDR3 DNA reads as TGTGCCAGCAAGGTTAGCGGGGACCTTTACGAGCAGTACTTC. Translating it yields CASKVSGDLYEQYF.

The chain has TRBV11-2 and TRBJ2-7; D unclear. Trimming removed 5 bases at V and 3 bases at J, with 5 bases between. The germline CDR1 and CDR2 sequences are SGHAT and FQNNGV. CDR3 length equals 11 residues. The CDR3 region has the DNA TGTGCCAGCAGCCCTCTCTACGAGCAGTACTTC. Translation gives CASSPLYEQYF.

This chain connects TRBV14 to TRBJ2-5; no firm D call. V lost 1 base, J lost 0 bases, and 6 bases lay in between. Germline values: CDR1 SGHDN, CDR2 FVKESK. CDR3 length equals 14 residues. The CDR3 is CASSQVFYQETQYF. CDR3 DNA: TGTGCCAGCAGCCAAGTTTTCTACCAAGAGACCCAGTACTTC.

The V gene is TRBV4-1, the J gene TRBJ2-7; tentative D call: TRBD1 (5 bases). The length of the CDR3 is 13 residues. Between the trimmed V and J ends, which lost 5 bases and 4 bases, there was a span of 12 bases. The V gene's germline CDR1 is MGHRA and CDR2 YSYEKL. CDR3 nucleotide sequence: TGCGCCAGCAGCGTTAGCCGACAGTACGAGCAGTACTTC. Amino acids: CASSVSRQYEQYF.

The gene calls are TRBV30 and TRBJ1-4; maybe TRBD1 (6 bases). CDR1 is GTSNPN and CDR2 is SVGIG in the germline V gene (reference sequence). The CDR3 totals 13 residues. Trimming pared 1 base from V and 7 bases from J, leaving 10 bases between. The CDR3 DNA reads TGTGCCTGGAGTGACAGGGTGGGTGAAAAACTGTTTTTT. Its protein product is CAWSDRVGEKLFF.

The chain combines TRBV9 with TRBJ2-3, with D perhaps TRBD2 (5 bases). Deletions cut 1 base from V and 4 bases from J, with 10 bases between. The CDR3 contains 14 residues. Looked up from germline, CDR1 is SGDLS and CDR2 is YYNGEE. In DNA, the CDR3 is TGTGCCAGCAGCGTACAGCTGAGGGCAGATACGCAGTATTTT. Residues: CASSVQLRADTQYF.

This clone was seen repeatedly, ten times or more. This specimen includes other DNA sequences encoding the same CDR3. This CDR3 is CASSPGTGSGNTIYF. CDR3 sequence (DNA): TGTGCCAGTAGTCCTGGGACAGGGTCTGGAAACACCATATATTTT. This chain joins TRBV19 and TRBJ1-3, with TRBD1 matching 9 bases. The J segment lost 1 base and the V segment lost 5 bases, leaving 3 bases of the junction unmatched. The CDR3 has 15 amino acids. Germline lookup yields CDR1 LNHDA and CDR2 SQIVND (reference sequence). Full variable domain (outside the CDR3, taken from reference TRBV19 and TRBJ1-3): DGGITQSPKYLFRKEGQNVTLSCEQNLNHDAMYWYRQDPGQGLRLIYYSQIVNDFQKGDIAEGYSVSREKKESFPLTVTSAQKNPTAFYLCASSPGTGSGNTIYFGEGSWLTVV.

V is TRBV11-2 and J is TRBJ1-3; no clear D. The V gene's germline CDR1 is SGHAT and CDR2 FQNNGV. The CDR3 is 15 residues long. The V end was cut by 1 base, the J end by 3 bases, with 10 bases between. CDR3 bases: TGTGCCAGCAGCTTAGGGACTGGAGGTGGAAACACCATATATTTT. Encoded protein: CASSLGTGGGNTIYF.

This sequence joins TRBV28 and TRBJ2-7; the match to TRBD1 covers 7 bases. Germline loops: CDR1 MDHEN, CDR2 SYDVKM. The CDR3 totals 14 residues. V dropped 2 bases and J dropped 2; count of bases not matched to a gene: 3. The CDR3 DNA is TGTGCCAGCAGTTTACCACAGGGGCCCTACGAGCAGTACTTC. Its translation: CASSLPQGPYEQYF.

CDR3 in DNA: TGTGCCAGCAATGTAGCGGGAGGGCCCTACGAGCAGTACTTC. It encodes CASNVAGGPYEQYF. This chain connects TRBV2 to TRBJ2-7; 11 bases fit TRBD2. Germline CDR1 SNHLY, CDR2 FYNNEI. The CDR3 has 14 amino acids. The V segment lost 7 bases and the J segment 2 bases; nucleotides outside the gene matches: 4.

The chain is built from TRBV5-1 and TRBJ2-7, with 11 positions matching TRBD1. Germline V gives CDR1 SGHRS, CDR2 YFSETQ. This CDR3 has 15 residues. J lost 5 bases, V lost 4 bases, and 8 bases had no gene match. CDR3 in amino acids: CASSPGTGGENEQYF. DNA of the CDR3: TGCGCCAGCAGCCCAGGGACAGGGGGTGAGAACGAGCAGTACTTC.

This chain joins TRBV10-3 and TRBJ1-1; D is perhaps TRBD1 (5 bases). In germline, CDR1 is ENHRY, CDR2 SYGVKD. Trimming stripped 7 bases from V and 1 base from J, with 16 bases between. The CDR3 runs to 15 residues. The CDR3 bases are TGTGCCATCAATCCGCGGGGGAGTGGGAACACTGAAGCTTTCTTT. Translated, it gives CAINPRGSGNTEAFF.

The chain uses TRBV4-2 and TRBJ2-3; the match to TRBD2 covers 9 bases. Trimming cost V 4 bases and J 4 bases; bases outside gene matches: 9. Germline V lookup: CDR1 LGHNA, CDR2 YNFKEQ. The CDR3 sequence is 16 residues long. The CDR3 DNA reads as TGTGCCAGCAGCCCACTGACCAGCGGGAGGCCAGATACGCAGTATTTT. Translating gives CASSPLTSGRPDTQYF.

As to this clone: Within the sample, other DNA sequences also encode this same CDR3. The chain uses TRBV28 and TRBJ2-1; 8 bases agree with TRBD2. The germline V gene has CDR1 MDHEN and CDR2 SYDVKM. With 6 bases clipped from V and 2 bases from J, the junction kept 3 bases outside the gene matches. This CDR3 region has 14 residues. CDR3 region: CASSLAGTYNEQFF. For the CDR3, the DNA is TGTGCCAGCAGCTTAGCGGGGACCTACAATGAGCAGTTCTTC.

The gene calls are TRBV14 and TRBJ2-1; possible D gene TRBD2, 5 bases. V dropped 3 bases and J dropped 4 bases, with 16 bases sitting between them. The CDR3 runs 16 residues. CDR1 SGHDN and CDR2 FVKESK come from the germline V gene. The CDR3 protein is CASSHPSAAKYNEQFF. For the CDR3, the DNA is TGTGCCAGCAGCCACCCGTCAGCGGCAAAGTACAATGAGCAGTTCTTC.

J is TRBJ2-3 and V is TRBV3-1 (or the pseudogene TRBV3-2); 7 nucleotides align to TRBD2. The CDR3 loop spans 14 amino acids. V lost 1 base, J lost 7 bases, and 5 bases stayed unmatched. Per germline, CDR1 LGHDT and CDR2 YNNKEL (reference sequence). CDR3 nucleotides: TGTGCCAGCAGCCAAGTCTCTAGCGGAAATACGCAGTATTTT. Its protein is CASSQVSSGNTQYF.

This rearrangement joins TRBV14 to TRBJ2-4, with a tentative D call TRBD2 (6 bases). V lost 0 bases to trimming and J lost 7 bases, with 10 bases between them. Germline loops: CDR1 SGHDN, CDR2 FVKESK. The CDR3 sequence is 14 residues long. The CDR3 region is CASSQDWGVNIQYF. In nucleotides, the CDR3 is TGTGCCAGCAGCCAAGATTGGGGGGTCAACATTCAGTACTTC.

V usage is TRBV10-2 and J usage is TRBJ1-6; D is possibly TRBD1 (6 bases). Trimming removed 1 base at V and 7 bases at J, with 11 bases between. CDR1 is WSHSY, CDR2 SAAADI, per germline. The CDR3 totals 15 residues. This chain's CDR3 is CASSEFSTGNSPLHF. DNA of the CDR3: TGCGCCAGCAGTGAGTTTTCCACAGGGAATTCACCCCTCCACTTT.

The rearrangement uses TRBV25-1 and TRBJ2-1; the match to TRBD1 covers 10 bases. The junction had 13 bases not matched to a gene; V was cut back by 10 bases and J by 4 bases. The CDR3 has 16 residues. Per the germline V gene, CDR1 is MGHDK and CDR2 is SYGVNS. CDR3: CATTRRDRGFYNEQFF. The CDR3 region has the DNA TGTGCCACCACTCGCCGGGACAGGGGTTTTTACAATGAGCAGTTCTTC.

The chain joins TRBV10-3 to TRBJ2-1, with no clear D. V lost 2 bases, J lost 10 bases, and 6 bases lay in between. The V gene's germline CDR1 is ENHRY and CDR2 SYGVKD. This CDR3 is built from 11 residues. CDR3 in amino acids: CAISETEEQFF. Written as DNA, the CDR3 is TGTGCCATCAGTGAGACTGAGGAGCAGTTCTTC.

This chain connects TRBV5-1 to TRBJ2-1; 7 bases align to TRBD2. CDR1 is SGHRS, CDR2 YFSETQ, per germline. The junction had 6 bases not matched to a gene; V was cut back by 0 bases and J by 6 bases. This CDR3 is 15 amino acids long. Here the CDR3 reads CASSLEGGSGNEQFF. The CDR3 nucleotides are TGCGCCAGCAGCTTGGAAGGCGGGAGCGGCAATGAGCAGTTCTTC. The variable domain in full, with the rest retrieved from reference TRBV5-1 and TRBJ2-1, is KAGVTQTPRYLIKTRGQQVTLSCSPISGHRSVSWYQQTPGQGLQFLFEYFSETQRNKGNFPGRFSGRQFSNSRSEMNVSTLELGDSALYLCASSLEGGSGNEQFFGPGTRLTVL.

The rearrangement joins TRBV3-1 (or the pseudogene TRBV3-2) to TRBJ2-6; D uncertain. The CDR3 loop spans 17 amino acids. Looked up from germline, CDR1 is LGHDT and CDR2 is YNNKEL (reference sequence). Between the trimmed V and J ends, which lost 0 bases and 2 bases, there was a span of 11 bases. In DNA form, the CDR3 reads TGTGCCAGCAGCCAAGATCCGCGCGGAGCTGGGGCCAACGTCCTGACTTTC. Its protein product is CASSQDPRGAGANVLTF.

This chain connects TRBV5-1 to TRBJ1-1; D may be TRBD1 (6 bases). The germline CDR1 and CDR2 sequences are SGHRS and YFSETQ. V was trimmed by 4 bases and J by 6 bases, leaving 22 bases between them. This CDR3 contains 16 residues. CDR3 DNA: TGCGCCAGCAGCCCCGAATTTTCATCAGGGGAACCTGAAGCTTTCTTT. Translation gives CASSPEFSSGEPEAFF.